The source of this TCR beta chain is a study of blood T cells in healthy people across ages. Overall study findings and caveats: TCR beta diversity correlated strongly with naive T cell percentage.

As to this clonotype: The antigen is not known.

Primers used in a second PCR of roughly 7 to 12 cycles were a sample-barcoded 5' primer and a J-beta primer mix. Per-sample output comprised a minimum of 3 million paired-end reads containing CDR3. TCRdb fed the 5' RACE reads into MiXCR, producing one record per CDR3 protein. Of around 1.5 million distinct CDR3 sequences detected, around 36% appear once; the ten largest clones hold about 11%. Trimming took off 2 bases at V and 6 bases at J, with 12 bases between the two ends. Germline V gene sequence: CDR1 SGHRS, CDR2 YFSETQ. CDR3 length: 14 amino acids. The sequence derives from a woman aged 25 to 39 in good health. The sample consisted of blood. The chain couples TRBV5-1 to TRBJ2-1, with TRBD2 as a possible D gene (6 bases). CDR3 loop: CASSFQSGPNEQFF. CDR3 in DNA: TGCGCCAGCAGCTTTCAGAGCGGGCCCAATGAGCAGTTCTTC.